One sample yielded the 11 T cell receptor beta chains listed below, sequenced in a study of CD8 T cells in ankylosing spondylitis (TCRdb year 2017). To prepare the library, 5' RACE was applied. The instrument given in TCRdb is Illumina HiSeq 2500. Using fastp at Q25 and MiXCR, TCRdb reprocessed the public reads and kept productive beta chains. Each CDR3 protein appears once, grouped with its most common genes and DNA. Counted in this sample were some 220,000 distinct CDR3 sequences; roughly 8.2% of them appeared once. The top ten clones comprise around 4.8% of the sample. The sample taken for sequencing was blood, either unsorted or a sorted T cell fraction (not recorded which). These receptor sequences come from a female donor with ankylosing spondylitis or in good health (not recorded which).

The chain is built from TRBV4-2 and TRBJ2-5; D uncertain. The germline V and J ends were trimmed by 3 bases and 0 bases, with 5 bases remaining between them. This CDR3 is built from 13 residues. The germline CDR1 and CDR2 sequences are LGHNA and YNFKEQ. This chain's CDR3 is CASSHPYQETQYF. The CDR3 DNA follows: TGTGCCAGCAGCCACCCGTACCAAGAGACCCAGTACTTC.

This clonotype was counted many times. The genes are TRBV4-3 and TRBJ1-1; D gene ambiguous. The length of the CDR3 is 13 residues. Germline values: CDR1 LGHNA, CDR2 YSLEER. Trimming cost V 4 bases and J 5 bases, with 11 bases left between them. This CDR3 is CASSLLPGTEAFF. Here the CDR3 DNA reads TGCGCCAGCAGCCTCCTACCGGGGACTGAAGCTTTCTTT.

This clonotype was observed many times. The V gene is TRBV12-3 or TRBV12-4, the J gene TRBJ1-2; TRBD1 might be the D (5 bases). V lost 1 base and J lost 5, with 8 bases in between. The CDR3 spans 13 residues. Here the CDR3 reads CASSLGDRYGYTF. The CDR3 DNA reads TGTGCCAGCAGTTTAGGGGACCGTTATGGCTACACCTTC.

Turning to this clonotype: A single base separates this from a much larger clone, so it may be a read error. The chain combines TRBV2 with TRBJ1-1; D gene ambiguous. This CDR3 has 12 amino acids. Germline V CDR1 and CDR2: SNHLY, FYNNEI. The CDR3 DNA follows: TGTGCCAGCAGTGATGTGAACACTGAAGTTTTCTTT. Encoded protein: CASSDVNTEVFF. Full variable domain (outside the CDR3, taken from reference TRBV2 and TRBJ1-1): EPEVTQTPSHQVTQMGQEVILRCVPISNHLYFYWYRQILGQKVEFLVSFYNNEISEKSEIFDDQFSVERPDGSNFTLKIRSTKLEDSAMYFCASSDVNTEVFFGQGTRLTVV.

This clonotype appeared many times. V gene TRBV7-9 combines with J gene TRBJ2-1; the match to TRBD1 covers 7 bases. The V and J ends lost 4 bases and 1 base, in that order; junction bases with no gene match: 4. CDR3 size: 15 residues. Looked up from germline, CDR1 is SEHNR and CDR2 is FQNEAQ (reference sequence). The CDR3 sequence is CASSSTGASYNEQFF. DNA of the CDR3: TGTGCCAGCAGCTCAACAGGGGCGTCCTACAATGAGCAGTTCTTC. The full variable domain, in which reference TRBV7-9 and TRBJ2-1 provide the parts outside the CDR3, is DTGVSQNPRHKITKRGQNVTFRCDPISEHNRLYWYRQTLGQGPEFLTYFQNEAQLEKSRLLSDRFSAERPKGSFSTLEIQRTEQGDSAMYLCASSSTGASYNEQFFGPGTRLTVL.

This clonotype was seen repeatedly, ten times or more. This chain uses TRBV20-1 with TRBJ2-5; tentatively, D is TRBD2 (5 bases). The V gene's germline CDR1 is DFQATT and CDR2 SNEGSKA (reference sequence). The ends were cut back, 5 bases at V and 5 bases at J, with 12 bases in the middle. The CDR3 is made up of 12 amino acids. CDR3 amino acids: CSASPASETQYF. The DNA for the CDR3 is TGCAGTGCTTCCCCAGCTAGCGAGACCCAGTACTTC.

This clonotype was counted many times. CDR3 in amino acids: CASSYQTSGNNEQFF. The CDR3 bases are TGTGCCAGCAGTTACCAGACTAGCGGTAACAATGAGCAGTTCTTC. The chain combines TRBV6-5 with TRBJ2-1; 9 bases are a match to TRBD2. V lost 2 bases, J lost 5 bases, and 4 bases stayed unmatched. Germline CDR1 is MNHEY and CDR2 is SVGAGI. This CDR3 is built from 15 residues.

In its sample, this clonotype was seen many times. The gene calls are TRBV20-1 and TRBJ2-1; 8 positions agree with TRBD2. This CDR3 is built from 12 residues. After removal of 3 bases from V and 8 bases from J, the junction contained 3 bases not matched to a gene. The germline V gene has CDR1 DFQATT and CDR2 SNEGSKA (reference sequence). CDR3 DNA sequence: TGCAGTGCTAGTTCGACTAGCGATGAGCAGTTCTTC. It translates to CSASSTSDEQFF.

This clonotype was detected only a few times. The J gene is TRBJ2-2, the V gene TRBV7-2; TRBD2 agrees at 11 bases. V lost 2 bases, J lost 7 bases, and 9 bases stayed unmatched. There are 17 residues in the CDR3. Germline V CDR1 and CDR2: SGHTA, FQGNSA. This chain's CDR3 is CASSLSQLAGALGELFF. CDR3 in DNA: TGTGCCAGCAGCTTAAGTCAACTAGCGGGAGCGCTCGGGGAGCTGTTTTTT.

The chain recombines TRBV4-3 with TRBJ1-2; no reliable D call. The CDR3 spans 16 residues. Per germline, CDR1 LGHNA and CDR2 YSLEER. Trimming shortened V by 0 bases and J by 1 base, and 12 bases separated the two germline ends. The CDR3 reads CASSQDRGVHNYGYTF. The CDR3 DNA follows: TGCGCCAGCAGCCAAGATAGAGGTGTGCATAACTATGGCTACACCTTC.

There are many counts of this clonotype. The chain carries TRBV7-8 and TRBJ2-5, with no clear D. The CDR3 runs to 10 residues. Trimming left V 5 bases short and J 4 bases short, with 2 bases between. CDR1 and CDR2 from the germline V gene are SGHVS and FQNEAQ. As DNA, the CDR3 is TGTGCCAGCAGCGGAGAGACCCAGTACTTC. Its protein product is CASSGETQYF.